The present TCR beta chain was sequenced within a study of cytomegalovirus exposure and HLA in healthy donors. Study in general: Samples from HLA-typed donors yielded about 85 million unique TCRs in an early data release. Regarding the study as a whole: For most TCR sequences rarity was the rule, although some public TCRs occurred in many donors. Follow-up analysis seemed to connect common viral pathogens with several of the most significant clusters identified. A link between a missense DCLRE1C variant and TCR beta V- and J-gene trimming emerged from a later analysis.

Germline CDR1 and CDR2: MNHEY and SVGAGI. This CDR3 has 14 residues. V was trimmed by 4 bases and J by 5 bases, leaving 14 bases between them. As for this clone: The antigen is not known.

The PCR made use of 60 Vbeta and 13 Jbeta primers. The table came from immunoSEQ multiplex PCR; TCRdb's copy has only in-frame clones and leaves some out. The sample consists of around 190,000 clones, over 70% of them appearing once. The chain joins TRBV6-5 to TRBJ1-1; D is unresolved. This TCR was recovered from a man aged 40-49 years in good health and CMV-seronegative. Sequencing was performed on PBMCs. The CDR3 is CASSSLVSRTEAFF. Written as DNA, the CDR3 is TGTGCCAGCAGTTCCCTAGTGTCCCGAACTGAAGCTTTCTTT.